A selection of T cell receptor beta chains follows, all from one sample in a study of memory CD4+ T cells and cytomegalovirus serostatus. Repertoires were generated with immunoSEQ multiplex PCR, while TCRdb's copy carries only in-frame clones and drops some. The sample shows under 35,000 clones, around 76% of them seen only once. Sequencing used memory CD4+ T cells from blood. These receptors came from an adult in good health and CMV-seronegative. Some clones in this sample may be carry-over from other donors' samples. CDR3s include the opening cysteine and the closing phenylalanine or tryptophan. The D gene is left open where the match is weak. A row's size may be missing; if present it is once, few, many or a size class.

>TRBJ1-1|once|TRBD1|TRBV6-1|18
TGTGCCAGCAGTGTGGGATGGCAGGGACAGATTGGTGACACTGAAGCTTTCTTT
CASSVGWQGQIGDTEAFF
>TRBJ1-2|NA|TRBD1|TRBV7-2|14
TGTGCCAGCAGCTCCAGACAGGGGACCGGTGGCTACACCTTC
CASSSRQGTGGYTF
>TRBJ1-1|NA|NA|TRBV5-5|14
TGTGCCAGCAGCTTTAGGGGGGTGAACACTGAAGCTTTCTTT
CASSFRGVNTEAFF
>TRBJ1-6|NA|NA|TRBV4-1|15
TGCGCCAGCAGCCAAGACGAGGGGTTTCGTTCACCCCTCCACTTT
CASSQDEGFRSPLHF
>TRBJ1-5|NA|NA|TRBV18|15
TGTGCCAGCTCACCAAACGGGGGTAGCAATCAGCCCCAGCATTTT
CASSPNGGSNQPQHF
>TRBJ1-2|NA|NA|TRBV9|15
TGTGCCAGCAGCGTGGGGGGGGCCGACCGACACGGCTACACCTTC
CASSVGGADRHGYTF
>TRBJ2-5|NA|NA|TRBV7-2|16
TGTGCCAGCAGCTTAAGTGTGGCAGGGGCCCAAGAGACCCAGTACTTC
CASSLSVAGAQETQYF
>TRBJ1-2|NA|NA|TRBV5-1|13
TGCGCCAGCAGCCCGGACAGATCCTATGGCTACACCTTC
CASSPDRSYGYTF
>TRBJ1-5|few|TRBD1|TRBV30|13
TGTGCCTGGAGCAGGACAGGGCTTCAGCCCCAGCATTTT
CAWSRTGLQPQHF
>TRBJ1-3|NA|NA|TRBV11-2|15
TGTGCCAGCAGCTTAGATCCGGGTAGTGGAAACACCATATATTTT
CASSLDPGSGNTIYF
>TRBJ1-1|medium-sized|NA|TRBV20-1|11
TGCAGTGCCACCCAGAACACTGAAGCTTTCTTT
CSATQNTEAFF
>TRBJ1-1|NA|NA|TRBV19|15
TGTGCCAGTAGTACGCCTAAGGTGGTTAACACTGAAGCTTTCTTT
CASSTPKVVNTEAFF
>TRBJ2-7|NA|TRBD2|TRBV7-9|17
TGTGCCAGCAGCTTAGCGAGGGGGACTAGGGCCTCCTACGAGCAGTACTTC
CASSLARGTRASYEQYF
>TRBJ2-5|NA|TRBD1|TRBV30|15
TGTGCCTGGAGTATCACAGGGGGCGGGCAAGAGACCCAGTACTTC
CAWSITGGGQETQYF
>TRBJ2-3|NA|NA|TRBV27|15
TGTGCCAGCAGAGACCGAGGCGGGCCAGGAGATACGCAGTATTTT
CASRDRGGPGDTQYF
>TRBJ1-2|NA|NA|TRBV5-4|12
TGTGCCAGCAGCCCCGACCGTTCAGGCTACACCTTC
CASSPDRSGYTF
>TRBJ1-5|NA|NA|TRBV19|16
TGTGCCAGTAGTACTCTACAGAGAAATAGCAATCAGCCCCAGCATTTT
CASSTLQRNSNQPQHF
>TRBJ1-1|NA|TRBD1|TRBV28|12
TGTGCCAGCAGCCCTCTCGGACAGGGAGGCTTCTTT
CASSPLGQGGFF
>TRBJ1-5|NA|NA|TRBV19|14
TGTGCCAGTAGGACTACAGGCTTCAATCAGCCCCAGCATTTT
CASRTTGFNQPQHF
>TRBJ1-6|NA|NA|TRBV27|11
TGTGCCAGCGGAATCAGGTCACCCCTCCACTTT
CASGIRSPLHF
>TRBJ2-5|NA|NA|TRBV11-1|11
TGTGCCAGCAGGGGCAGAGAGACCCAGTACTTC
CASRGRETQYF
>TRBJ2-7|NA|TRBD1|TRBV7-2|13
TGTGCCAGCAGCTTGGACAGGGTCTACGAGCAGTACTTC
CASSLDRVYEQYF
>TRBJ1-1|NA|NA|TRBV5-6|14
TGTGCCAGCAGTCTAGACCAGGGGAACACTGAAGCTTTCTTT
CASSLDQGNTEAFF
>TRBJ1-1|NA|NA|TRBV6-6|12
TGTGCCAGCGGGACGGCGAACACTGAAGCTTTCTTT
CASGTANTEAFF
>TRBJ1-4|NA|NA|TRBV7-2|14
TGTGCCAGCAGCTTAGCGCGGCCTAATGAAAAACTGTTTTTT
CASSLARPNEKLFF
>TRBJ1-2|NA|NA|TRBV15|17
TGTGCCACCAGCAGAGATCTTGTCTCAGTTACTAACTATGGCTACACCTTC
CATSRDLVSVTNYGYTF
>TRBJ1-1|NA|NA|TRBV2|14
TGTGCCAGCAGTGGGGAGGATGCGGACACTGAAGCTTTCTTT
CASSGEDADTEAFF
>TRBJ2-3|few|TRBD1|TRBV7-8|16
TGTGCCAGCAGCCCTCAGACAGGGGGAAGCACAGATACGCAGTATTTT
CASSPQTGGSTDTQYF
>TRBJ2-1|NA|NA|TRBV20-1|10
TGCAGTGCTTTTAGGGACTGGCAGTTCTTC
CSAFRDWQFF
>TRBJ2-1|NA|TRBD1|TRBV6-5|14
TGTGCCAGCAGCCCCGGGACAGGGTACGATGAGCAGTTCTTC
CASSPGTGYDEQFF
>TRBJ2-1|NA|NA|TRBV5-8|15
TGTGCCAGCAGCTTGGTTCACTCCTCCTACAATGAGCAGTTCTTC
CASSLVHSSYNEQFF
>TRBJ1-1|few|TRBD1|TRBV9|15
TGTGCCAGCAGCCCGATGACAGGGGTGAACACTGAAGCTTTCTTT
CASSPMTGVNTEAFF
>TRBJ1-1|NA|TRBD1|TRBV5-1|14
TGCGCCAGCAGCTTGGGTCAGGGGGCCGGGGGGGCTTTCTTT
CASSLGQGAGGAFF
>TRBJ2-7|NA|TRBD1|TRBV14|12
TGTGCCAGCAGCCGGGGACAGGGGGCACAGTACTTC
CASSRGQGAQYF
>TRBJ2-5|NA|TRBD2|TRBV6-1|15
TGTGCCAGCAGGAGGGGACTAGCGGGGCAAGAGACCCAGTACTTC
CASRRGLAGQETQYF
>TRBJ1-1|NA|NA|TRBV6-5|15
TGTGCCAGCAGTTATGGGGGGCGGTCGATCACTGAAGCTTTCTTT
CASSYGGRSITEAFF
>TRBJ2-5|NA|TRBD1|TRBV5-1|16
TGCGCCAGCAGCCGGAACCCGACAGGGTACCAAGAGACCCAGTACTTC
CASSRNPTGYQETQYF
>TRBJ1-2|NA|TRBD1|TRBV7-2|14
TGTGCCAGCAGCTTACGGGACAGAGGCTATGGCTACACCTTC
CASSLRDRGYGYTF
>TRBJ1-4|NA|NA|TRBV19|14
TGTGCCAGTAGTTCGCAGGCAACTAATGAAAAACTGTTTTTT
CASSSQATNEKLFF
>TRBJ1-5|NA|NA|TRBV30|13
TGTGCCTGGAGTGCGGGGTGGGATCAGCCCCAGCATTTT
CAWSAGWDQPQHF
>TRBJ1-5|NA|NA|TRBV10-2|17
TGCGCCAGCAGTGAGTTTCTGGGGCAGGGGATGAATCAGCCCCAGCATTTT
CASSEFLGQGMNQPQHF
>TRBJ1-1|NA|TRBD1|TRBV7-9|14
TGTGCCAGCAGCCTGACAGGGGGCAAAACTGAAGCTTTCTTT
CASSLTGGKTEAFF
>TRBJ2-3|NA|NA|TRBV5-1|16
TGCGCCAGCAGCATCCGTACTAGCAGGGGAACAGATACGCAGTATTTT
CASSIRTSRGTDTQYF
>TRBJ1-6|NA|TRBD1|TRBV5-1|16
TGCGCCAGCAGCTGGGGGACAGGGGGGTCGAATTCACCCCTCCACTTT
CASSWGTGGSNSPLHF
>TRBJ1-4|NA|TRBD1|TRBV5-1|14
TGCGCCAGCAGCTTACAGGGGGAAAGGGAAAAACTGTTTTTT
CASSLQGEREKLFF
>TRBJ1-5|once|NA|TRBV6-1|14
TGTGCCAGCAGTGAAACAGGAGATAATCAGCCCCAGCATTTT
CASSETGDNQPQHF
>TRBJ2-3|NA|NA|TRBV10-2|15
TGCGCCAGCAGTGAGAGGCTAACCGCGGGGGATACGCAGTATTTT
CASSERLTAGDTQYF
>TRBJ1-5|few|NA|TRBV5-6|15
TGTGCCAGCAGCTTGGGGAGGGAGCGAATCAGTGGCCAGCATTTT
CASSLGRERISGQHF
>TRBJ1-4|NA|NA|TRBV20-1|10
TGCAGTGCTACCGCTGAAAAACTGTTTTTT
CSATAEKLFF
>TRBJ1-1|few|TRBD1|TRBV5-1|16
TGCGCCAGCAGCGGCGGGAGGGGGCAGGGAGGTACTGAAGCTTTCTTT
CASSGGRGQGGTEAFF
>TRBJ2-7|once|NA|TRBV10-3|15
TGTGCCATCAGTGTAACCGGGGCCTTATCGGGGGAGCAGTACTTC
CAISVTGALSGEQYF